Listed here are 14 T cell receptor beta chains from one sample, sequenced in a study of cytomegalovirus exposure and HLA in healthy donors. Primers included in the PCR were 60 Vbeta and 13 Jbeta primers. Libraries were prepared by immunoSEQ multiplex PCR; TCRdb keeps only in-frame clonotypes and omits some of them. Here the sample spans around 160,000 clones, about 80% being singletons. Sample: PBMCs. These receptors originate from a middle-aged woman in good health and CMV-seronegative.

This clone appeared a few times. J is TRBJ1-4 and V is TRBV19, with 10 bases lining up with TRBD1. J was trimmed by 4 bases and V by 5 bases; bases with no gene match: 10. This CDR3 is 17 amino acids long. Germline V gene lookup returns CDR1 LNHDA and CDR2 SQIVND (reference sequence). CDR3 bases: TGTGCCAGTAGTTTCTGGACAGGGGGTGTGAGTAATGAAAAACTGTTTTTT. It specifies CASSFWTGGVSNEKLFF. Drawing the rest from reference TRBV19 and TRBJ1-4, the complete variable domain is DGGITQSPKYLFRKEGQNVTLSCEQNLNHDAMYWYRQDPGQGLRLIYYSQIVNDFQKGDIAEGYSVSREKKESFPLTVTSAQKNPTAFYLCASSFWTGGVSNEKLFFGSGTQLSVL.

The rearrangement links TRBV27 to TRBJ2-5; the D is unclear. Germline CDR1 reads MNHEY; CDR2 reads SMNVEV (reference sequence). The V gene lost 5 bases and the J gene lost 1 base, with 8 bases spanning the gap. CDR3 length: 13 residues. The CDR3 DNA follows: TGTGCCAGCAGTCGGGTTGTCCAAGAGACCCAGTACTTC. Residues: CASSRVVQETQYF.

This chain joins TRBV13 and TRBJ1-1; tentatively, D is TRBD1 (5 bases). The V end was cut by 5 bases, the J end by 6 bases, with 25 bases between. CDR3 length equals 17 residues. The germline V gene has CDR1 PRHDT and CDR2 FYEKMQ (reference sequence). The chain's CDR3 is CASSPPSPIPGMAEAFF. The CDR3 DNA sequence: TGTGCCAGCAGCCCCCCCTCACCTATCCCAGGGATGGCTGAAGCTTTCTTT.

The chain has TRBV6-1 and TRBJ2-1; D gene ambiguous. CDR1 and CDR2 (germline): MNHNS, SASEGT. V lost 4 bases and J lost 7, with 5 bases in between. The CDR3 is 11 residues long. The CDR3 coding sequence is TGTGCCAGCAGTGCAAAAAATGAGCAGTTCTTC. Amino acids: CASSAKNEQFF.

In its sample, this clone was seen a few times. The J gene is TRBJ1-1, the V gene TRBV6-6, with a tentative D call TRBD1 (5 bases). Trimming removed 6 bases from V and 3 bases from J, with 14 bases in between. The germline gives CDR1 MNHNY, CDR2 SVGAGI (reference sequence). The CDR3 runs to 14 residues. CDR3 region: CASSSQGMDTEAFF. The CDR3 DNA reads TGTGCCAGCAGCTCTCAGGGTATGGACACTGAAGCTTTCTTT.

In this sample, this clone turned up a few times. V is TRBV5-4 and J is TRBJ2-2, with D possibly matching TRBD1 (5 bases). The ends were cut back, 0 bases at V and 2 bases at J, with 17 bases in the middle. The CDR3 length is 18 residues. CDR1 and CDR2 (germline): SGHNT, YYREEE (reference sequence). The CDR3 region is CASSLEVTGGLNTGELFF. CDR3 in DNA: TGTGCCAGCAGCTTGGAGGTCACAGGCGGTTTAAACACCGGGGAGCTGTTTTTT.

V is TRBV28 and J is TRBJ2-7; 7 bases fit TRBD2. Germline V CDR1 and CDR2: MDHEN, SYDVKM. V lost 5 bases to trimming and J lost 0 bases; unmatched junction nucleotides: 13. The CDR3 runs 17 residues. The CDR3 region has the DNA TGTGCCAGCAGTCCATCACCGGGACTACCTTACTCCTACGAGCAGTACTTC. The encoded protein is CASSPSPGLPYSYEQYF.

The V gene is TRBV4-2, the J gene TRBJ2-7; 12 positions agree with TRBD2. CDR1 and CDR2 (germline): LGHNA, YNFKEQ. The V segment lost 4 bases and the J segment 3 bases; nucleotides outside the gene matches: 22. This CDR3 region has 21 residues. The CDR3 sequence: CASSPIPRLAGVPSRLYEQYF. DNA of the CDR3: TGTGCCAGCAGCCCAATACCGCGACTAGCGGGAGTACCCTCTCGGCTCTACGAGCAGTACTTC.

The rearrangement links TRBV5-1 to TRBJ2-5, with D possibly being TRBD2 (6 bases). Germline V gene data show CDR1 as SGHRS and CDR2 as YFSETQ. CDR3 length equals 13 residues. V was shortened by 4 bases and J by 1 base, with 8 bases between the two germline ends. This CDR3 is CASSGGVQETQYF. The CDR3 bases are TGCGCCAGCAGCGGAGGGGTCCAAGAGACCCAGTACTTC.

About this clone: The sample carries other DNA sequences with the same CDR3. This chain connects TRBV5-1 to TRBJ1-4; 7 positions match TRBD1. Germline-derived CDR1 and CDR2 are SGHRS and YFSETQ. The CDR3 spans 15 residues. V dropped 0 bases and J dropped 7; count of bases not matched to a gene: 6. CDR3 sequence reads: CASSLAGGDGEKLFF. CDR3 bases: TGCGCCAGCAGCTTGGCAGGGGGAGATGGTGAAAAACTGTTTTTT.

Only one count was recorded for this clone. V usage is TRBV29-1 and J usage is TRBJ2-1, with TRBD2 identical over 11 bases. The germline gives CDR1 SQVTM, CDR2 ANQGSEA. This CDR3 contains 15 residues. V dropped 7 bases and J dropped 7; count of bases not matched to a gene: 12. The CDR3 sequence: CSAEIAGGWKNEQFF. The CDR3 coding sequence is TGCAGCGCCGAAATAGCGGGAGGGTGGAAAAATGAGCAGTTCTTC.

In this sample, this clone turned up a few times. The chain carries TRBV28 and TRBJ1-2; no clear D. CDR3 length equals 14 residues. V shed 6 bases and J shed 4 bases, with 15 bases lying between them. Germline V CDR1 and CDR2: MDHEN, SYDVKM. The CDR3 region is CASSPGGSSYGYTF. DNA of the CDR3: TGTGCCAGCAGCCCGGGAGGGAGCTCCTATGGCTACACCTTC.

V gene TRBV10-3 combines with J gene TRBJ2-3, with D perhaps matching TRBD2 (6 bases). The germline V gene encodes CDR1 ENHRY and CDR2 SYGVKD. The length of the CDR3 is 14 residues. V was pared by 0 bases and J by 3 bases, with 7 bases between. The CDR3 loop reads CAISESSGTDTQYF. The CDR3 DNA sequence: TGTGCCATCAGTGAGTCTAGCGGAACAGATACGCAGTATTTT.

For this clone: The junction shows a germline mismatch at one end, possibly a read error. V is TRBV4-2 and J is TRBJ1-3; D unresolved. The germline V gene has CDR1 LGHNA and CDR2 YNFKEQ. This CDR3 is built from 12 residues. In nucleotides, the CDR3 is TGTGCCAGCAGCCAAGATTATAACAGTCGATTTTGG. As protein: CASSQDYNSRFW.